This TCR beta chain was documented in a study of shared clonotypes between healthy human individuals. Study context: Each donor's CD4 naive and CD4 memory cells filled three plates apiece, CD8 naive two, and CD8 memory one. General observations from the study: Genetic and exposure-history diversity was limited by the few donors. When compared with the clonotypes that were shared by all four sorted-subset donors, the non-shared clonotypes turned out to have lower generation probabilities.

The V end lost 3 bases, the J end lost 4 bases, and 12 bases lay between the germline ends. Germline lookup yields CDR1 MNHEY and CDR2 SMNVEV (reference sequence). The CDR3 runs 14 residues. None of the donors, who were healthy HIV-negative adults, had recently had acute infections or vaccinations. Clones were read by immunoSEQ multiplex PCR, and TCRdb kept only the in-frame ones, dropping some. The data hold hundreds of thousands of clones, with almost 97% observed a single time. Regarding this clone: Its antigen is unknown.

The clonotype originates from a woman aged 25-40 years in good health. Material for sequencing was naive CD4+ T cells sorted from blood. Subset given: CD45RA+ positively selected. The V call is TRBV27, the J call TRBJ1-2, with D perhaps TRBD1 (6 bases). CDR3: CASSFAGGSYGYTF. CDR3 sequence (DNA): TGTGCCAGCAGTTTTGCCGGGGGCAGCTATGGCTACACCTTC.